This is a list of T cell receptor beta chains from one sample in a study of vaccination and CD4 T cells after COVID-19. No antigen has been identified for these receptors. One entry per CDR3 protein results from TCRdb running MiXCR on the PCR reads. Among approximately 20,000 distinct CDR3 sequences listed, 60% to 75% were seen once. Material: CD4+ T cells from blood, cultured in vitro. These receptor sequences come from a human donor who had recovered from COVID-19. Each CDR3 is given with its conserved first and last residue. D genes are given only for firm matches. Clone size is stated in some rows and not others, as once, few, many or a class when expanded.

d_gene	v_gene	abundance	j_gene	CDR3aa	CDR3nt
NA	TRBV19	NA	TRBJ1-5	CASTFFGGPTSNQPQHF	TGTGCCAGTACCTTTTTTGGGGGACCTACTAGCAATCAGCCCCAGCATTTT
NA	TRBV28	NA	TRBJ1-2	CASSLLAVRGNGYTF	TGTGCCAGCAGTTTATTGGCCGTCAGGGGTAATGGCTACACCTTC
TRBD1	TRBV27	NA	TRBJ2-4	CASRDLGQGKNIQYF	TGTGCCAGCCGGGATTTGGGACAGGGAAAGAACATTCAGTACTTC
NA	TRBV7-2	few	TRBJ1-1	CASSPNRVVNTEAFF	TGTGCCAGCAGCCCAAACAGGGTGGTGAACACTGAAGCTTTCTTT
NA	TRBV28	NA	TRBJ1-1	CASSSSGGGNTEAFF	TGTGCCAGCAGTTCGTCGGGGGGCGGAAACACTGAAGCTTTCTTT
NA	TRBV5-1	NA	TRBJ1-1	CASSGGEEGEAFF	TGCGCCAGCAGCGGCGGGGAAGAGGGTGAAGCTTTCTTT
NA	TRBV29-1	NA	TRBJ1-1	CSVGFGARMNTEAFF	TGCAGCGTTGGGTTCGGGGCCCGGATGAACACTGAAGCTTTCTTT
NA	TRBV12-3/TRBV12-4	NA	TRBJ1-2	CASSFSHGYTF	TGTGCCAGCAGTTTTTCGCATGGCTACACCTTC
TRBD1	TRBV7-2	NA	TRBJ1-1	CASSLSQRQGGRTEAFF	TGTGCCAGCAGCTTATCCCAAAGACAGGGGGGCAGGACTGAAGCTTTCTTT
TRBD1	TRBV28	NA	TRBJ2-2	CASSRDRVTEYYSGELFF	TGTGCCAGCAGTCGGGACAGGGTAACGGAGTATTACTCGGGGGAGCTGTTTTTT
TRBD2	TRBV5-1	NA	TRBJ2-5	CASSPWTSGRAGQETQYF	TGCGCCAGCAGCCCCTGGACTAGCGGGAGGGCGGGGCAAGAGACCCAGTACTTC
NA	TRBV5-4	NA	TRBJ2-7	CASGLGREQYF	TGTGCCAGCGGATTGGGGCGCGAGCAGTACTTC
NA	TRBV6-2/TRBV6-3	NA	TRBJ2-7	CASSSILGTYEQYF	TGTGCCAGCAGTTCCATACTAGGGACCTACGAGCAGTACTTC
TRBD1	TRBV7-2	NA	TRBJ1-5	CASSSRGISNQPQHF	TGTGCCAGCAGCTCCAGGGGGATTTCCAATCAGCCCCAGCATTTT
TRBD2	TRBV7-2	once	TRBJ2-1	CASSPKTSGRASSYNEQFF	TGTGCCAGCAGCCCCAAGACTAGCGGGAGGGCCAGTTCCTACAATGAGCAGTTCTTC
NA	TRBV6-1	once	TRBJ2-7	CASSLWGGISYEQYF	TGTGCCAGCAGTCTTTGGGGCGGGATCTCCTACGAGCAGTACTTC
NA	TRBV29-1	few	TRBJ2-5	CSVVLAQVGETQYF	TGCAGCGTAGTACTAGCTCAAGTGGGGGAGACCCAGTACTTC
TRBD1	TRBV28	NA	TRBJ1-2	CASSPGGAGGGYTF	TGTGCCAGCAGCCCAGGGGGCGCGGGGGGGGGCTACACCTTC
TRBD1	TRBV15	NA	TRBJ1-1	CATGRPGGTGTEAFF	TGTGCCACCGGCAGGCCTGGGGGGACAGGCACTGAAGCTTTCTTT
NA	TRBV7-2	few	TRBJ1-3	CASSLYPGATGNTIYF	TGTGCCAGCAGCTTATATCCCGGGGCTACGGGCAACACCATATATTTT
NA	TRBV28	once	TRBJ2-7	CASSWGTVAYEQYF	TGTGCCAGCAGCTGGGGGACGGTGGCCTACGAGCAGTACTTC
TRBD2	TRBV28	NA	TRBJ2-3	CASSPGLAGTTDTQYF	TGTGCCAGCAGTCCGGGACTAGCGGGGACCACAGATACGCAGTATTTT
TRBD1	TRBV20-1	few	TRBJ1-1	CSARDWAGGISEAFF	TGCAGTGCTAGAGATTGGGCAGGGGGCATTTCTGAAGCTTTCTTT
NA	TRBV20-1	NA	TRBJ2-3	CSASIGTDTQYF	TGCAGTGCTAGTATTGGCACAGATACGCAGTATTTT